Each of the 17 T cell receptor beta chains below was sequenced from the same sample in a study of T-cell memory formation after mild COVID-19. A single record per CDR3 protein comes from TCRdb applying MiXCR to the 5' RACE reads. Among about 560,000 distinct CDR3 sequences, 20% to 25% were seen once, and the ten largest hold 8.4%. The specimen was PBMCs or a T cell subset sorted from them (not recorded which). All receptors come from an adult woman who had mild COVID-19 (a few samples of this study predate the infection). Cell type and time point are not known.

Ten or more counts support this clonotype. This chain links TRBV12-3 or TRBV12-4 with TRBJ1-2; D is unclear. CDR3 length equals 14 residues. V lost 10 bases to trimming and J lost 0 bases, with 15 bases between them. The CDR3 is CANSFTGTNYGYTF. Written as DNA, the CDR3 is TGTGCCAACTCCTTTACCGGGACTAACTATGGCTACACCTTC.

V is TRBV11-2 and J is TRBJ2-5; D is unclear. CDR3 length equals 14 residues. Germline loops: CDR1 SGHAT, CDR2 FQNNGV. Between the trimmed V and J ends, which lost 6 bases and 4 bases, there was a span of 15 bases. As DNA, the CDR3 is TGTGCCAGCAGGGATGGAAAGGACCCAGAGACCCAGTACTTC. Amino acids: CASRDGKDPETQYF.

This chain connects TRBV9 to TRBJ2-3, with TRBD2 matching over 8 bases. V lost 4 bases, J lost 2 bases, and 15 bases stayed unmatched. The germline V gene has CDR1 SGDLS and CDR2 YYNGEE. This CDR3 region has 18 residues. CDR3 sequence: CASSIGIPAGATTDTQYF. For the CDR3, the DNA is TGTGCCAGCAGCATAGGCATTCCAGCGGGGGCCACCACAGATACGCAGTATTTT.

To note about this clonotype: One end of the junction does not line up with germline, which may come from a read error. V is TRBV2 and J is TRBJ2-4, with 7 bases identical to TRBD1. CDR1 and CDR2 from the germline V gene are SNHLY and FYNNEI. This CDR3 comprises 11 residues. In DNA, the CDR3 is TGTGCCAGCAGTGAAGCTCTGGACAGGACATTC. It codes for CASSEALDRTF.

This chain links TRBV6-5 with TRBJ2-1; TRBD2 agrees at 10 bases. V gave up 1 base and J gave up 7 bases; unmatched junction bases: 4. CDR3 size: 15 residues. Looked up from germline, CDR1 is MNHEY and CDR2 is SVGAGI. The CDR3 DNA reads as TGTGCCAGCAGTTACTTGACTAGCGGGCGAAATGAGCAGTTCTTC. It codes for CASSYLTSGRNEQFF.

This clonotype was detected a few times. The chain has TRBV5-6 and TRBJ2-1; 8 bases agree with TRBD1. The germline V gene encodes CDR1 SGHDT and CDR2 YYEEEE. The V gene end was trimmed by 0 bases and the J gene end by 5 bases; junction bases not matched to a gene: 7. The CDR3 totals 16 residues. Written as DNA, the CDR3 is TGTGCCAGCAGCTTGGCCGCAGGGGGCGGCCACAATGAGCAGTTCTTC. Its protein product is CASSLAAGGGHNEQFF.

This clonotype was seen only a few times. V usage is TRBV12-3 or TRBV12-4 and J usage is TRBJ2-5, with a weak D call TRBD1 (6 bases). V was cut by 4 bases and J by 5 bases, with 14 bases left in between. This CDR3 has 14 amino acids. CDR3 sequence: CASSSQGKEETQYF. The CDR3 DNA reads TGTGCCAGCAGTTCCCAGGGGAAGGAGGAGACCCAGTACTTC.

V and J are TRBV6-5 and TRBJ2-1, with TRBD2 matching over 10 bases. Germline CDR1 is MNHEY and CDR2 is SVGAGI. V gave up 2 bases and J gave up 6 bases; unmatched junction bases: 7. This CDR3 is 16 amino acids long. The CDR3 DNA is TGTGCCAGCAGTTACGCATCGGCTAGCGGGAGCAATGAGCAGTTCTTC. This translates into CASSYASASGSNEQFF.

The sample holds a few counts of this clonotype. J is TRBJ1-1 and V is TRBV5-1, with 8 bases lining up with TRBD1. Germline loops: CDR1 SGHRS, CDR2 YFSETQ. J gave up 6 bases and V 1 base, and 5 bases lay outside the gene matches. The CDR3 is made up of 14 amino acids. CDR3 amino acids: CASSLTPQGAEAFF. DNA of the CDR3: TGCGCCAGCAGCTTGACCCCACAGGGGGCTGAAGCTTTCTTT.

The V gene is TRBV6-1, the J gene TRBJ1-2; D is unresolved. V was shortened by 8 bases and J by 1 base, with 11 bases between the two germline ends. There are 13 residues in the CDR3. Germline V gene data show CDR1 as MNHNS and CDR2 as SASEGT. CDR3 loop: CASSYSRNYGYTF. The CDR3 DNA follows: TGTGCCAGCTCATACTCGCGTAACTATGGCTACACCTTC.

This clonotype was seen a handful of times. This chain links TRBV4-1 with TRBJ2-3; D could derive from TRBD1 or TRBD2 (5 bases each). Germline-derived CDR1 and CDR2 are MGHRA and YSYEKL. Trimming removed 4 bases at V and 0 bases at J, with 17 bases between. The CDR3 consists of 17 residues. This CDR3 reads CASSRAVGTISTDTQYF. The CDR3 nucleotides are TGCGCCAGCAGCCGGGCGGTAGGGACCATTAGCACAGATACGCAGTATTTT.

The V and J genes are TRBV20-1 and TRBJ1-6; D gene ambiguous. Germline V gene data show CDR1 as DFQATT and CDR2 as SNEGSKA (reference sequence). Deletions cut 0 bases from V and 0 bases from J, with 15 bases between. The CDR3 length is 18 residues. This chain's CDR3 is CSARDWSWGSSYNSPLHF. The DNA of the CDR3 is TGCAGTGCTAGAGATTGGTCTTGGGGAAGCTCCTATAATTCACCCCTCCACTTT.

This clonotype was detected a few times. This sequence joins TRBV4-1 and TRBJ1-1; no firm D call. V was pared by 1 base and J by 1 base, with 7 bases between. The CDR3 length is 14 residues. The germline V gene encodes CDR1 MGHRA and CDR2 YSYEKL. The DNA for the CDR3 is TGCGCCAGCAGCCAAGGGTTAACGAACACTGAAGCTTTCTTT. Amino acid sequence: CASSQGLTNTEAFF.

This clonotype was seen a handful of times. CDR3: CASRGQHSYEQYF. The CDR3 region has the DNA TGTGCCAGCAGGGGACAGCACTCCTACGAGCAGTACTTC. V usage is TRBV25-1 and J usage is TRBJ2-7; 7 positions match TRBD1. Germline V gene lookup returns CDR1 MGHDK and CDR2 SYGVNS. Trimming removed 6 bases from V and 0 bases from J; junction bases left unmatched: 2. The CDR3 runs to 13 residues.

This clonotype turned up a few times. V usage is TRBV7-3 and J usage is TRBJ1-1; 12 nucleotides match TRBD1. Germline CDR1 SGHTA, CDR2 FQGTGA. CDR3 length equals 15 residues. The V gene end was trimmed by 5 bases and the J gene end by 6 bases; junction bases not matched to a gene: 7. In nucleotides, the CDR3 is TGTGCCAGCAGCGCCTGGGACAGGGGGCCGCCTGAAGCTTTCTTT. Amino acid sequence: CASSAWDRGPPEAFF.

The CDR3 nucleotides are TGCAGTGCTAGAGCGGGGGGGACAGGATTTCTCACCGGGGAGCTGTTTTTT. Translated, it gives CSARAGGTGFLTGELFF. The chain links TRBV20-1 to TRBJ2-2; tentatively, D is TRBD1 or TRBD2 (8 bases each). CDR3 size: 17 residues. V was cut by 1 base and J by 4 bases, with 19 bases left in between. CDR1 is DFQATT and CDR2 is SNEGSKA in the germline V gene (reference sequence).

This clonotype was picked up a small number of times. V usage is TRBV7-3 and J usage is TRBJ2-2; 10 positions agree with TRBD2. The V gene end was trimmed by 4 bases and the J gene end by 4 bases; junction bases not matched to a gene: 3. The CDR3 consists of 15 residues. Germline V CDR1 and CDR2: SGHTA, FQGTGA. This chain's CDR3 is CASSSSSGSTGELFF. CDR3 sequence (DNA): TGTGCCAGCAGCTCATCTAGCGGGAGCACCGGGGAGCTGTTTTTT.